This T cell receptor beta chain was recovered during a study of patients and donors after allogeneic stem cell transplantation. This clonotype was recorded at least ten times. TCRdb used MiXCR to reprocess the RT-PCR reads, holding one entry per CDR3 protein. The sample has roughly 26,000 distinct CDR3 sequences, 6.5% to 10% seen once. The V end was cut by 2 bases, the J end by 5 bases, with 9 bases between. CDR3 length equals 13 residues. The germline CDR1 and CDR2 sequences are MNHEY and SVGAGI. This clonotype originated in a human donor who was either an allogeneic HSCT recipient or a stem cell or donor lymphocyte infusion donor (not recorded which). It is not recorded whose cells these are; they may come from a transplant donor. V usage is TRBV6-5 and J usage is TRBJ2-5; unclear D gene. Sequencing was performed on blood, either unsorted or a sorted T cell fraction (not recorded which). DNA of the CDR3: TGTGCCAGCAGTTACGGGTGGGGTGAGACCCAGTACTTC. As protein: CASSYGWGETQYF.